The following is a T cell receptor (beta chain) sequence with its context. The table came from immunoSEQ multiplex PCR; TCRdb's copy has only in-frame clones and leaves some out. The sample has 55,000 to 85,000 clones, just over 90% seen once; the top ten hold around 1.5%. The data were taken from a study of T cell changes during pregnancy in multiple sclerosis. The V and J ends lost 0 bases and 0 bases, in that order; junction bases with no gene match: 1. This CDR3 is 16 amino acids long. CDR1 SGDLS and CDR2 YYNGEE come from the germline V gene. The sequenced sample was peripheral blood, obtained in the third trimester of pregnancy. V gene TRBV9 combines with J gene TRBJ2-3, with 10 nucleotides matching TRBD2. The sequence was obtained from a female donor with multiple sclerosis, enrolled in a pregnancy study. This chain's CDR3 is CASSVGSGRSTDTQYF. The CDR3 coding sequence is TGTGCCAGCAGCGTAGGTAGCGGGAGGAGCACAGATACGCAGTATTTT.